One sample yielded the 13 T cell receptor beta chains listed below, sequenced in a study of cytomegalovirus exposure and HLA in healthy donors. PCR amplification relied on 60 Vbeta primers (plus 13 Jbeta primers). Data came from immunoSEQ multiplex PCR; TCRdb stores just in-frame clones and leaves some out. The data show roughly 170,000 clones, about 80% seen once. Sequences were obtained from PBMCs. The receptors were gathered from a boy younger than 18 in good health and CMV-seronegative.

This clone came up once. The chain combines TRBV4-1 with TRBJ2-7; the D gene is possibly TRBD2 (5 bases). V shed 1 base and J shed 6 bases, with 13 bases lying between them. The CDR3 is 14 amino acids. Germline V gene lookup returns CDR1 MGHRA and CDR2 YSYEKL. The CDR3 spells CASSQAGFGLEQYF. CDR3 in DNA: TGCGCCAGCAGCCAAGCGGGGTTTGGGCTCGAGCAGTACTTC.

The chain recombines TRBV11-2 with TRBJ2-3, with 7 bases that match TRBD1. The CDR3 loop spans 15 amino acids. From germline, CDR1 is SGHAT and CDR2 FQNNGV. Germline trimming cut 3 bases from V and 0 bases from J; bases unmatched to any gene: 3. The DNA for the CDR3 is TGTGCCAGCAGCTTTCTCAGGGGGAGCACAGATACGCAGTATTTT. Protein: CASSFLRGSTDTQYF.

The chain recombines TRBV4-3 with TRBJ2-7; 10 bases map to TRBD1. The CDR3 extends over 17 amino acids. J gave up 5 bases and V 3 bases, and 13 bases lay outside the gene matches. The germline V gene encodes CDR1 LGHNA and CDR2 YSLEER. The CDR3 spells CASSQRYKTGGWDEQYF. DNA of the CDR3: TGCGCCAGCAGCCAGAGATATAAGACAGGGGGCTGGGACGAGCAGTACTTC.

The chain combines TRBV25-1 with TRBJ1-6; possibly TRBD1 for D (6 bases). The V and J ends lost 6 bases and 1 base respectively, with 13 bases between them. This CDR3 has 16 residues. Germline V gene data show CDR1 as MGHDK and CDR2 as SYGVNS. CDR3 protein: CASRGAIASYNSPLHF. The CDR3 bases are TGTGCCAGCAGGGGGGCCATAGCATCCTATAATTCACCCCTCCACTTT. Variable domain in full (rest from reference TRBV25-1 and TRBJ1-6): EADIYQTPRYLVIGTGKKITLECSQTMGHDKMYWYQQDPGMELHLIHYSYGVNSTEKGDLSSESTVSRIRTEHFPLTLESARPSHTSQYLCASRGAIASYNSPLHFGNGTRLTVT.

The V call is TRBV2, the J call TRBJ1-4; 11 bases fit TRBD1. The CDR3 consists of 16 residues. V lost 6 bases to trimming and J lost 6 bases; unmatched junction nucleotides: 9. The V gene's germline CDR1 is SNHLY and CDR2 FYNNEI. CDR3 bases: TGTGCCAGCAGGGCGGACAGGGGGCGGATTGATGAAAAACTGTTTTTT. Encoded protein: CASRADRGRIDEKLFF.

V is TRBV13 and J is TRBJ1-4; TRBD1 matches 8 bases. Germline V lookup: CDR1 PRHDT, CDR2 FYEKMQ (reference sequence). The length of the CDR3 is 13 residues. The J segment lost 6 bases and the V segment lost 6 bases, leaving 3 bases of the junction unmatched. CDR3 in DNA: TGTGCCAGCAGATTACAGGGGGATGAAAAACTGTTTTTT. Its protein is CASRLQGDEKLFF.

The genes are TRBV9 and TRBJ2-5, with D possibly matching TRBD1 (6 bases). The germline V gene has CDR1 SGDLS and CDR2 YYNGEE. The CDR3 contains 17 residues. Trimming removed 3 bases at V and 2 bases at J, with 20 bases between. This chain's CDR3 is CASSDPNEGTTQETQYF. CDR3 in DNA: TGTGCCAGCAGCGACCCCAACGAAGGGACAACTCAAGAGACCCAGTACTTC.

This sequence joins TRBV19 and TRBJ1-4; D is uncertain. Trimming shortened V by 6 bases and J by 4 bases, and 9 bases separated the two germline ends. CDR1 and CDR2 (germline): LNHDA, SQIVND (reference sequence). The CDR3 is made up of 13 amino acids. In DNA form, the CDR3 reads TGTGCCAGTAGAAACAGCTATAATGAAAAACTGTTTTTT. Translated, it gives CASRNSYNEKLFF.

The chain couples TRBV7-2 to TRBJ2-7, with 12 bases identical to TRBD2. This CDR3 is 16 amino acids long. Germline CDR1 is SGHTA and CDR2 is FQGNSA. The ends lost 2 bases at V and 3 bases at J; junction bases unmatched: 5. The CDR3 loop is CASSLTGTSGYYEQYF. As DNA, the CDR3 is TGTGCCAGCAGCTTAACCGGGACTAGCGGGTACTACGAGCAGTACTTC.

This chain connects TRBV13 to TRBJ2-7, with 8 positions matching TRBD1. Germline V CDR1 and CDR2: PRHDT, FYEKMQ (reference sequence). The CDR3 contains 13 residues. Losses at the gene ends were 9 bases for V and 4 bases for J; bases not matched to a gene: 8. Here the CDR3 DNA reads TGTGCCAGTGCCGCGGACAGGGATTACGAGCAGTACTTC. It specifies CASAADRDYEQYF.

The chain links TRBV5-6 to TRBJ2-7, with TRBD1 as a possible D gene (6 bases). The CDR3 extends over 15 amino acids. Per the germline V gene, CDR1 is SGHDT and CDR2 is YYEEEE. Trimming cost V 3 bases and J 9 bases, with 22 bases left between them. The CDR3 DNA sequence: TGTGCCAGCAGCTACCGGGACACCCTAAATATCTGGCAGTACTTC. It yields the protein CASSYRDTLNIWQYF.

The chain is built from TRBV6-5 and TRBJ2-2; D may be TRBD1 (5 bases). Trimming shortened V by 3 bases and J by 4 bases, and 15 bases separated the two germline ends. From germline, CDR1 is MNHEY and CDR2 SVGAGI. The CDR3 has 16 amino acids. The CDR3 sequence: CASSYLQGSVTGELFF. In DNA form, the CDR3 reads TGTGCCAGCAGTTATCTCCAGGGCAGCGTCACCGGGGAGCTGTTTTTT.

The chain combines TRBV30 with TRBJ1-1, with D uncertain. With 2 bases removed from V and 1 base from J, the gap between germline ends came to 8 bases. The V gene's germline CDR1 is GTSNPN and CDR2 SVGIG (reference sequence). CDR3 size: 13 residues. Here the CDR3 reads CAWSLETNTEAFF. CDR3 in DNA: TGTGCCTGGAGTTTGGAGACGAACACTGAAGCTTTCTTT.